This TCR beta chain was sequenced during a study of T cell responses to AZD1222 COVID-19 vaccine. The study, taken as a whole, reports: Regions 160-218 and 743-854 held dominance among vaccine-associated CD4 TCRs, which spanned spike.

Notes on this clone: Its antigen remains unidentified.

Some clones are missing from TCRdb's copy, which holds only in-frame ones; the method was immunoSEQ multiplex PCR. The sample includes about 140,000 clones, around 93% seen only once; the top ten take around 1.3%. This CDR3 is 15 amino acids long. The J segment lost 4 bases and the V segment lost 3 bases, leaving 4 bases of the junction unmatched. Looked up from germline, CDR1 is SGHRS and CDR2 is YFSETQ. The J gene is TRBJ2-2, the V gene TRBV5-1, with TRBD1 identical over 9 bases. This clonotype was sampled from an adult in good health. This specimen was peripheral blood, taken on day 0 of AZD1222 vaccination. This CDR3 is CASSSGTGSTGELFF. The CDR3 DNA is TGCGCCAGCAGCTCCGGGACAGGGAGCACCGGGGAGCTGTTTTTT.